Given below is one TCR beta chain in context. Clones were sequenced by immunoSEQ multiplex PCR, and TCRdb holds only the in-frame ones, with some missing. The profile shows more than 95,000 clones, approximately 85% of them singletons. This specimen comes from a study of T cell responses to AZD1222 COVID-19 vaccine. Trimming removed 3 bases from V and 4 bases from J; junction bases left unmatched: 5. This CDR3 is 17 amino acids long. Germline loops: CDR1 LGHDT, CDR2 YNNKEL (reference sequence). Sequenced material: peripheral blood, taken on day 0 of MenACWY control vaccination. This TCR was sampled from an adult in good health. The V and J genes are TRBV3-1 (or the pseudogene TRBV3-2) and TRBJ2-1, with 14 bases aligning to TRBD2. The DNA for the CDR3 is TGTGCCAGCAGCCATGGGACTAGCGGGGGTTATTACAATGAGCAGTTCTTC. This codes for CASSHGTSGGYYNEQFF.